This TCR beta chain was identified in a study of immune characterization of retroperitoneal liposarcoma. TCRdb analysed the PCR reads with MiXCR anew, one entry per CDR3 protein. The sample lists 9,500 to 13,000 distinct CDR3 sequences; about a quarter were seen once. This clonotype has ten or more counts. This CDR3 is built from 15 residues. Trimming removed 5 bases from V and 2 bases from J, with 10 bases in between. Germline loops: CDR1 MNHNS, CDR2 SASEGT. The sample was tumor tissue. The receptor was isolated from a male donor with retroperitoneal liposarcoma. The chain is built from TRBV6-1 and TRBJ2-6, with D perhaps matching TRBD1 (6 bases). CDR3 amino acids: CASSFQGTGANVLTF. Written as DNA, the CDR3 is TGTGCCAGCAGTTTCCAGGGGACTGGGGCCAACGTCCTGACTTTC.